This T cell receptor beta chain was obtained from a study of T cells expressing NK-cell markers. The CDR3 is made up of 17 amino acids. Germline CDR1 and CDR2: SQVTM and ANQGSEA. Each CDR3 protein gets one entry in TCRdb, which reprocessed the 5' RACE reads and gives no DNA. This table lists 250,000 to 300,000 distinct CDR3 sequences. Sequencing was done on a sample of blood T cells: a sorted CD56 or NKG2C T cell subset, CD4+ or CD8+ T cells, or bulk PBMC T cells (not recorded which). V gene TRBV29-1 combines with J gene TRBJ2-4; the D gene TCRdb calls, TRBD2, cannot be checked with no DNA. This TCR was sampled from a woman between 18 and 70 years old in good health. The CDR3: CSVFMITSGGAKNIQYF.